This entry lists 20 T cell receptor beta chains sequenced from one sample in a study of T cell changes during pregnancy in multiple sclerosis. Here immunoSEQ multiplex PCR was the method, and the copy in TCRdb shows in-frame clones only, minus some. Of some 60,000 clones in the sample, 92% were seen once. This specimen was peripheral blood, taken in the first trimester of pregnancy. Source of these receptors: a female donor with multiple sclerosis, enrolled in a pregnancy study.

The J gene is TRBJ1-1, the V gene TRBV10-2; D gene ambiguous. Trimming pared 3 bases from V and 0 bases from J, leaving 11 bases between. The CDR3 has 15 amino acids. Germline V lookup: CDR1 WSHSY, CDR2 SAAADI. Here the CDR3 reads CASSEMEAMNTEAFF. The CDR3 region has the DNA TGCGCCAGCAGTGAAATGGAGGCCATGAACACTGAAGCTTTCTTT.

The rearrangement uses TRBV7-9 and TRBJ2-7; tentatively, D is TRBD1 (6 bases). Germline-derived CDR1 and CDR2 are SEHNR and FQNEAQ (reference sequence). This CDR3 has 15 amino acids. V was trimmed by 2 bases and J by 0 bases, leaving 11 bases between them. The CDR3 protein is CASSLFTGSSYEQYF. CDR3 nucleotide sequence: TGTGCCAGCAGCTTATTCACAGGGAGCTCCTACGAGCAGTACTTC.

V gene TRBV12-5 combines with J gene TRBJ1-2, with D possibly TRBD1 on 5 matching bases. Trimming took off 2 bases at V and 8 bases at J, with 12 bases between the two ends. CDR1 is LGHNT and CDR2 is FRNRAP in the germline V gene. CDR3 size: 13 residues. CDR3 residues: CASGLPQVEGYTF. CDR3 bases: TGTGCTAGTGGTTTGCCACAGGTGGAAGGCTACACCTTC.

V is TRBV6-4 and J is TRBJ2-3; TRBD1 aligns across 12 bases. In germline, CDR1 is MRHNA, CDR2 SNTAGT. Unmatched junction bases numbered 7, after V lost 6 bases and J lost 6 bases. The CDR3 runs to 15 residues. CDR3 protein: CASSPGTGGLDTQYF. CDR3 DNA sequence: TGTGCCAGCAGCCCCGGGACAGGGGGCTTGGATACGCAGTATTTT.

The chain uses TRBV12-5 and TRBJ2-3, with a possible D match to TRBD2 (5 bases). Germline V gene sequence: CDR1 LGHNT, CDR2 FRNRAP. This CDR3 has 15 residues. Trimming removed 3 bases at V and 6 bases at J, with 16 bases between. CDR3 sequence: CASGLGRGMADTQYF. CDR3 DNA sequence: TGTGCTAGTGGTTTAGGACGGGGAATGGCGGATACGCAGTATTTT.

CDR3 coding DNA: TGCGCCAGCAGCTTAGGGGGAACAGATACGCAGTATTTT. Residues: CASSLGGTDTQYF. The J gene is TRBJ2-3, the V gene TRBV5-1; weak D call: TRBD1 (6 bases). Trimming pared 2 bases from V and 3 bases from J, leaving 7 bases between. Germline V CDR1 and CDR2: SGHRS, YFSETQ. The CDR3 consists of 13 residues.

CDR3 sequence (DNA): TGTGCCAGCAGCGTATGGGGGGAGGGGGCCGGGGAGCTGTTTTTT. It translates to CASSVWGEGAGELFF. The chain recombines TRBV9 with TRBJ2-2, with D perhaps TRBD2 (7 bases). Germline assignment: CDR1 SGDLS and CDR2 YYNGEE. The CDR3 is 15 amino acids. The V end lost 1 base, the J end lost 6 bases, and 13 bases lay between the germline ends.

The rearrangement uses TRBV25-1 and TRBJ2-1; a weak D match, TRBD2 (5 bases). In germline, CDR1 is MGHDK, CDR2 SYGVNS. V was cut by 9 bases and J by 7 bases, with 19 bases left in between. This CDR3 region has 14 residues. The CDR3 nucleotides read TGTGCCAGTTCTCCCGCGAGGGTGGGGAATGAGCAGTTCTTC. This codes for CASSPARVGNEQFF.

This clone was picked up a small number of times. V and J are TRBV9 and TRBJ2-5; D call uncertain. Trimming left V 3 bases short and J 4 bases short, with 10 bases between. The CDR3 is 13 amino acids. Germline assignment: CDR1 SGDLS and CDR2 YYNGEE. For the CDR3, the DNA is TGTGCCAGCAGCGCGCAAACGGTAGAGACCCAGTACTTC. This encodes CASSAQTVETQYF.

The rearrangement links TRBV6-5 to TRBJ2-7; 7 positions agree with TRBD1. The CDR3 extends over 14 amino acids. Germline values: CDR1 MNHEY, CDR2 SVGAGI. V gave up 5 bases and J gave up 2 bases; unmatched junction bases: 6. CDR3 nucleotide sequence: TGTGCCAGCAGTATACGGGACAGAGCCTACGAGCAGTACTTC. It encodes CASSIRDRAYEQYF.

The rearrangement uses TRBV10-3 and TRBJ2-7; D unclear. With 2 bases removed from V and 8 bases from J, the gap between germline ends came to 7 bases. The CDR3 totals 11 residues. The germline gives CDR1 ENHRY, CDR2 SYGVKD. The CDR3 DNA sequence: TGTGCCATCAGTGAGGCGATCAAGCAGTACTTC. This codes for CAISEAIKQYF.

This clone came up once. The V gene is TRBV6-1, the J gene TRBJ2-7; 7 bases are shared with TRBD2. Germline V gene data show CDR1 as MNHNS and CDR2 as SASEGT. V shed 8 bases and J 3 bases; nucleotides not matched to a gene: 13. The CDR3 is made up of 15 amino acids. CDR3 sequence (DNA): TGTGCCAGCTCTCCCGTTGAAGGGGAGGGCTACGAGCAGTACTTC. Residues: CASSPVEGEGYEQYF.

V is TRBV4-1 and J is TRBJ1-2, with D hard to call. Germline CDR1 MGHRA, CDR2 YSYEKL. Between the trimmed V and J ends, which lost 0 bases and 5 bases, there was a span of 4 bases. The CDR3 spans 12 residues. CDR3 residues: CASSQDSYGYTF. As DNA, the CDR3 is TGCGCCAGCAGCCAAGACAGTTATGGCTACACCTTC.

This chain's CDR3 is CASSYGQAGYTF. CDR3 bases: TGTGCCAGCAGCTACGGACAGGCGGGCTACACCTTC. This sequence joins TRBV7-2 and TRBJ1-2, with 7 nucleotides matching TRBD1. Germline values: CDR1 SGHTA, CDR2 FQGNSA. With 4 bases clipped from V and 8 bases from J, the junction kept 4 bases outside the gene matches. The CDR3 is 12 amino acids.

The rearrangement links TRBV10-3 to TRBJ2-6; a possible D gene is TRBD1 (6 bases). Germline V gene lookup returns CDR1 ENHRY and CDR2 SYGVKD. This CDR3 has 12 residues. V lost 3 bases, J lost 9 bases, and 6 bases lay in between. The CDR3 nucleotides are TGTGCCATCAGTGAACAGGGCAACGTCCTGACTTTC. Protein: CAISEQGNVLTF.

The V gene is TRBV19, the J gene TRBJ1-1; no reliable D call. The V gene lost 4 bases and the J gene lost 0 bases, with 9 bases spanning the gap. Germline CDR1 is LNHDA and CDR2 is SQIVND (reference sequence). This CDR3 is built from 14 residues. CDR3 region: CASSTGLLNTEAFF. DNA for the CDR3: TGTGCCAGTAGTACCGGACTGTTGAACACTGAAGCTTTCTTT.

The V gene is TRBV11-2, the J gene TRBJ2-5; D may be TRBD2 (6 bases). The germline V and J ends were trimmed by 3 bases and 9 bases, with 8 bases remaining between them. Germline V gives CDR1 SGHAT, CDR2 FQNNGV. The CDR3 spans 11 residues. The CDR3 spells CASSFGGAQYF. As DNA, the CDR3 is TGTGCCAGCAGCTTCGGCGGGGCCCAGTACTTC. Supplemented by reference TRBV11-2 and TRBJ2-5, the full variable domain reads EAGVAQSPRYKIIEKRQSVAFWCNPISGHATLYWYQQILGQGPKLLIQFQNNGVVDDSQLPKDRFSAERLKGVDSTLKIQPAKLEDSAVYLCASSFGGAQYFGPGTRLLVL.

In this sample, this clone turned up once. The chain uses TRBV5-1 and TRBJ1-4; D uncertain. V lost 4 bases and J lost 8, with 18 bases in between. CDR3 size: 15 residues. Per the germline V gene, CDR1 is SGHRS and CDR2 is YFSETQ. CDR3 DNA sequence: TGCGCCAGCAGCGGGGTAGTGGGCGCGGGAGAAAAACTGTTTTTT. Translated: CASSGVVGAGEKLFF.

V usage is TRBV10-2 and J usage is TRBJ1-3; 8 bases are shared with TRBD1. The CDR3 has 17 amino acids. The junction had 12 bases not matched to a gene; V was cut back by 8 bases and J by 0 bases. Germline V gene lookup returns CDR1 WSHSY and CDR2 SAAADI. CDR3 sequence (DNA): TGCGCCAGCTTTGAGGGCCCCGGGACAGGCTCTGGAAACACCATATATTTT. Translated, it gives CASFEGPGTGSGNTIYF.

This chain joins TRBV14 and TRBJ2-5, with 7 bases aligning to TRBD1. The CDR3 runs 15 residues. Trimming at V came to 3 bases and at J to 6 bases, leaving 10 bases not matched to a gene. CDR1 is SGHDN, CDR2 FVKESK, per germline. This chain's CDR3 is CASSQQGVTSQTQYF. In DNA form, the CDR3 reads TGTGCCAGCAGCCAGCAGGGGGTTACAAGCCAGACCCAGTACTTC. Variable domain in full (rest from reference TRBV14 and TRBJ2-5): EAGVTQFPSHSVIEKGQTVTLRCDPISGHDNLYWYRRVMGKEIKFLLHFVKESKQDESGMPNNRFLAERTGGTYSTLKVQPAELEDSGVYFCASSQQGVTSQTQYFGPGTRLLVL.